A selection of T cell receptor beta chains follows, all from one sample in a study of CXCR3-negative and CXCR3-positive naive CD8 T cells. TCRdb reprocessed the 5' RACE reads, keeping one entry per CDR3 protein, no DNA. Seen in this sample are more than 65,000 distinct CDR3 sequences; the ten most common clones hold approximately 1.5%. The specimen was naive CXCR3- CD8+ T cells from blood. These receptor sequences come from a human donor in good health. Some clones in this sample may be carry-over from other donors' samples. Both conserved end residues are part of each CDR3.

V gene	J gene	CDR3 protein
TRBV29-1	TRBJ1-1	CSVVAGLNTEAFF
TRBV5-1	TRBJ2-1	CASSLVAAGNYNEQFF
TRBV28	TRBJ2-7	CASSRQSRSYEQYF
TRBV14	TRBJ2-7	CASSQYTLTGTPGYEQYF
TRBV20-1	TRBJ1-2	CSAREGGDPFVYGYTF
TRBV29-1	TRBJ2-3	CSVVGTRVADTQYF
TRBV28	TRBJ1-2	CASSLFFGQGFNYGYTF
TRBV6-5	TRBJ1-1	CASSYQGQGTTEAFF
TRBV4-3	TRBJ2-7	CASSQDRYLDEQYF
TRBV29-1	TRBJ2-6	CSVVSSGANVLTF
TRBV19	TRBJ2-1	CASSIPDNEQFF
TRBV6-5	TRBJ2-1	CASSYSLGYNEQFF
TRBV7-2	TRBJ2-1	CASSLLYGQPNEQFF
TRBV29-1	TRBJ1-5	CSVAQGKGQPQHF
TRBV29-1	TRBJ2-2	CSVEAPQREGGAGELFF
TRBV6-2/TRBV6-3	TRBJ2-6	CASSYSLGTETESSGANVLTF
TRBV29-1	TRBJ1-1	CSVEDQWQGGTEAFF
TRBV28	TRBJ2-2	CASSFAQGVTGELFF
TRBV29-1	TRBJ1-2	CSVETESVGYTF
TRBV28	TRBJ2-1	CASSLRTSGGLFGNEQFF
TRBV28	TRBJ1-5	CASSFVGASNQPQHF
TRBV4-1	TRBJ1-2	CASSQAGPRYGYTF
TRBV6-8	TRBJ2-7	CASSPQTVFTEQYF